This TCR beta chain emerged from a study of Graves' ophthalmopathy and Graves' hyperthyroidism. This clonotype occurred many times. Its antigen is not identified. Study-level findings and limits: Most thyroid clonotypes expanded beyond 0.001 frequency were also found in blood.

CDR1 and CDR2 (germline): MDHEN, SYDVKM. This CDR3 has 17 amino acids. The J segment lost 2 bases and the V segment lost 3 bases, leaving 12 bases of the junction unmatched. Active ophthalmopathy (CAS at least 3, NOSPECS at least 4), lasting under 3 months. Clinical symptoms and serum thyroxine were used for diagnosis; TRAb, thyroid ultrasound and orbital computed tomography were also relied on. Using RNA transcripts, the TCR beta CDR3 regions were amplified. First-round RT-PCR relied on HTBI primers, and a second-round multiplex PCR came next. One entry per CDR3 protein results from TCRdb running MiXCR on the multiplex PCR reads. Here the sample spans about 500,000 distinct CDR3 sequences, approximately 15% being singletons.

This sequence joins TRBV28 and TRBJ1-2, with TRBD1 matching 7 bases. Source material: blood. The clonotype was recovered from a woman aged 25 to 39 with Graves' ophthalmopathy. Written as DNA, the CDR3 is TGTGCCAGCAGTTTCCTCCTCCGGACAGGTCGAAACTATGGCTACACCTTC. It encodes CASSFLLRTGRNYGYTF.